This T cell receptor beta chain was found in a study of CD8+ T cells in alopecia areata. Noted treatment: oral pan-JAK inhibitor, 5-10 mg twice daily. As for this clone: As yet, its antigen is unknown.

Study conclusions and caveats: It was observed that many expanded lesional clones persisted in scalp and blood during tofacitinib. Lesional scalp exceeded normal scalp in clonality, especially in alopecia totalis/universalis. The study found tofacitinib significantly decreased scalp clonality and expanded CD8+ clones among the top 100.

Extraction of RNA preceded its reverse transcription into cDNA, which served as the sequencing template. The protocol was immunoSEQ multiplex PCR, while the TCRdb copy is restricted to in-frame clones and leaves out a portion. The table has 150,000 to 200,000 clones, around three fifths seen once. Germline loops: CDR1 LNHDA, CDR2 SQIVND (reference sequence). The V and J ends lost 5 bases and 2 bases respectively, with 6 bases between them. This CDR3 is 12 amino acids long. The source of this sequence is a human donor with alopecia areata. Source: CD4+ T cells sorted from blood, taken at week 24, from a patient treated with tofacitinib. This chain joins TRBV19 and TRBJ2-5; TRBD1 might be the D (5 bases). CDR3 region: CASSSGQETQYF. Written as DNA, the CDR3 is TGTGCCAGTAGTTCAGGGCAAGAGACCCAGTACTTC.